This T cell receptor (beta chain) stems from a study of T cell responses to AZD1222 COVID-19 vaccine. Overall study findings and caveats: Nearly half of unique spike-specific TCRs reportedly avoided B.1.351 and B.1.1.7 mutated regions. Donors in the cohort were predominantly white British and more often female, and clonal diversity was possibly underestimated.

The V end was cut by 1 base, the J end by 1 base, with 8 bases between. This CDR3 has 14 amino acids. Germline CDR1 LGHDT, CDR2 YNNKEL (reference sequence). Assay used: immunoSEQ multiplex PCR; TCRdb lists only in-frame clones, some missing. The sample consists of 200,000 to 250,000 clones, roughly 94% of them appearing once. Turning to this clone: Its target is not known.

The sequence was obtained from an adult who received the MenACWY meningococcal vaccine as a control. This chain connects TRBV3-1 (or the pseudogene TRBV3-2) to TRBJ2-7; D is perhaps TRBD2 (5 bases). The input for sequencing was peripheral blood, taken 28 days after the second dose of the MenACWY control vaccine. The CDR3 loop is CASSQVRGSYEQYF. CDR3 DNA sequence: TGTGCCAGCAGCCAAGTCCGGGGTTCCTACGAGCAGTACTTC.